This entry features one T cell receptor beta chain sequence. This clonotype came up many times. The antigen this receptor binds is unknown. The record has no base qualities; no much larger clone is one base away. Deletion took 6 bases off V and 2 bases off J, with a span of 29 bases between the germline ends. The CDR3 numbers 19 residues from cysteine through phenylalanine. The retained sequence is limited to the CDR3, 57 bases, with the frame set at the first base. CDR1 and CDR2 were assigned from the germline V gene as MNHEY and SVGEGT. The sample originates from a study of response to subunit inactivated influenza vaccine listed by TCRdb under 2018. Regarding the study in general: Deep quantitative profiling of the T cell receptor repertoire was used in the study to follow responses to a trivalent subunit inactivated influenza vaccine.

Results and caveats for the whole study, not just this receptor: It was suggested by the authors that each seasonal influenza vaccination may recruit only a limited number of new T cells.

The library was prepared using RT-PCR. TCRdb lists the instrument as Illumina HiSeq 2500. TCRdb passed the public sequencing reads through fastp at Q25 and MiXCR, retaining productive beta sequences. Every distinct CDR3 protein forms one entry, paired with its most common genes and DNA. This sample lists 600,000 to 850,000 distinct CDR3 sequences; around 15% were detected once. The ten largest clones capture around 7.6% of the sample. The TCR originated in a man aged 50 to 60 who received an inactivated influenza vaccine. Donor details come from another sample of the same person, matched by shared clones. Sequenced here: PBMCs from blood, sampled 14 days before vaccination. The sequence is built from TRBV6-2 or TRBV6-3 and TRBJ2-7; the D gene assignment is ambiguous. CDR3 loop: CASSTSRSPRGPTTYEQYF. The nucleotide sequence reads as follows: TGTGCCAGCAGCACATCCCGCTCCCCCCGCGGCCCTACGACCTACGAGCAGTACTTC.